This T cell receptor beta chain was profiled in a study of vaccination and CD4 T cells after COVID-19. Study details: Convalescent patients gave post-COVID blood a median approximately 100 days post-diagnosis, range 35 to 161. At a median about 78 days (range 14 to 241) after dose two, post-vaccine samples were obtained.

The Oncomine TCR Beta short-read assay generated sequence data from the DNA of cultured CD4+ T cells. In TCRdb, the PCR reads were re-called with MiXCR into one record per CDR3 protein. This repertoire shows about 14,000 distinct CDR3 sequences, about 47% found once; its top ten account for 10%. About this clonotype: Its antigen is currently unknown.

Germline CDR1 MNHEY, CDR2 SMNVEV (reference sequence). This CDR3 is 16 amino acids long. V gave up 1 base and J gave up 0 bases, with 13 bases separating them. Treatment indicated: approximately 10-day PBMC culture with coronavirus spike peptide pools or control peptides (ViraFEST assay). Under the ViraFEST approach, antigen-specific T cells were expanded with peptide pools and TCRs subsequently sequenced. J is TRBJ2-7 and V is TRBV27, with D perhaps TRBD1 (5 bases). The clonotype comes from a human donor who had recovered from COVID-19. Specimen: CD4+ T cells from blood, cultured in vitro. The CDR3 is CASSLLYRQSSYEQYF. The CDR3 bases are TGTGCCAGCAGTTTATTGTACCGACAGAGCTCCTACGAGCAGTACTTC.